This T cell receptor (beta chain) derives from a study of T cells after yellow fever vaccination. One entry per CDR3 protein, called by TCRdb with MiXCR from the 5' RACE reads. The data contain a few hundred thousand distinct CDR3 sequences, around 3.6% of them seen just once; the ten biggest clones take up 23%. Study-level findings and limits: Repertoires obtained by FACS sorting could include abundant clonotypes that entered as contaminants from the bulk population. The booster response re-showed most primary clones: approximately 95% CD4, 88% CD8. A weaker but faster secondary response was observed, peaking on day 5 versus 15.

This clonotype was seen repeatedly, ten times or more. Its antigen is still unknown. Specimen: PBMCs, collected on the day of the yellow fever booster vaccination. This TCR was recovered from a man aged 18 to 35 who received the YFV17D yellow fever vaccine.

DNA of the CDR3: TGTGCCTGGAGTGTACAATGGGACCAGTCGGCGCGCGAGGAGCTGTTTTTT. As protein: CAWSVQWDQSAREELFF. The chain carries TRBV30 and TRBJ2-2; D is possibly TRBD1 or TRBD2 (5 bases each). The CDR3 runs to 17 residues. From germline, CDR1 is GTSNPN and CDR2 SVGIG (reference sequence). The V end was cut by 0 bases, the J end by 10 bases, with 24 bases between.